This T cell receptor (beta chain) comes out of a study of blood T cell repertoires in COVID-19. Generated by immunoSEQ multiplex PCR, the TCRdb table keeps only in-frame clones and is missing some. Of around 250,000 clones listed, 70% to 90% are singletons. Per the germline V gene, CDR1 is KGHSH and CDR2 is LQKENI. V dropped 3 bases and J dropped 6 bases, with 15 bases sitting between them. The CDR3 has 15 amino acids. The chain uses TRBV18 and TRBJ1-5, with D maybe TRBD1 (6 bases). The receptor's source is a woman between 45 and 60 years old who had recovered from COVID-19. Sequencing was carried out using PBMCs or T cells enriched from blood (not recorded which). CDR3 DNA: TGTGCCAGCTCACCGGCAGGGGCACGTCTTCAGCCCCAGCATTTT. Its protein product is CASSPAGARLQPQHF.